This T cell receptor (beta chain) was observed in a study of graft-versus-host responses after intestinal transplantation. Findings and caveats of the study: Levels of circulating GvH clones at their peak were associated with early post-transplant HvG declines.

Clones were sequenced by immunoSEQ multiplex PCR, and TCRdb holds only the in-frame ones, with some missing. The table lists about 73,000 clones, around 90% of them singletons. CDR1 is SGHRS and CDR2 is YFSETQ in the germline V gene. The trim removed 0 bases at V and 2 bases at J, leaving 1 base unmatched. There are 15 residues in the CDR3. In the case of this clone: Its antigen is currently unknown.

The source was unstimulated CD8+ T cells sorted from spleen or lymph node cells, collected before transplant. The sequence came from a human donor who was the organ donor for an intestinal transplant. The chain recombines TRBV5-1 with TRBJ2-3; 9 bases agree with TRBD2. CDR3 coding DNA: TGCGCCAGCAGCTTGGGACTAGCGGACACAGATACGCAGTATTTT. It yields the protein CASSLGLADTDTQYF.